This T cell receptor beta chain emerged from a study of OX40 agonist ivuxolimab in advanced cancers. The wider study: The patients got ivuxolimab, which is an agonistic anti-OX40 (CD134) antibody.

With 1 base removed from V and 0 bases from J, the gap between germline ends came to 8 bases. CDR1 SGHKS and CDR2 YYEKEE come from the germline V gene (reference sequence). CDR3 length equals 15 residues. Libraries were prepared by immunoSEQ multiplex PCR; TCRdb keeps only in-frame clonotypes and omits some of them. This sample has about 95,000 clones, with about 88% found just once. The starting material was CD4+ or CD8+ T cells sorted from blood, obtained in a trial of the OX40 agonist ivuxolimab. This chain joins TRBV5-5 and TRBJ1-5; D is uncertain. The TCR sequence derives from an adult with an advanced solid tumor such as melanoma, head and neck, liver or kidney cancer. CDR3 coding DNA: TGTGCCAGCAGCTTGTTGTGGTATAGCAATCAGCCCCAGCATTTT. Its translation is CASSLLWYSNQPQHF.